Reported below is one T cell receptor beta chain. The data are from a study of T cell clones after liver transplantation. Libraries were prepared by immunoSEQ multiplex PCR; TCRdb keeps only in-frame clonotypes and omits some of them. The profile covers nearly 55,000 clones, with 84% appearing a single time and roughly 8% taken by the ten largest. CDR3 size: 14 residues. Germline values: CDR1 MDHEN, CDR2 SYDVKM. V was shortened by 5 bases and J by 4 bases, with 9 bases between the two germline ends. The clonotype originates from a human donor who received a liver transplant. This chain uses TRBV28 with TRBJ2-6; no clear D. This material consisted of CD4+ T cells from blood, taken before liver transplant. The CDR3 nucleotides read TGTGCCAGCAGTCTCAGATCAGGGGCCAACGTCCTGACTTTC. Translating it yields CASSLRSGANVLTF.